Reported below is one TCR beta chain. Its antigen is still unknown. Base qualities are missing; no much larger clone stands one base away. The immunoSEQ Assay, a bias-controlled multiplex PCR, was used to amplify TCRbeta CDR3 regions from genomic DNA. The authors processed their data as follows. The number of nucleated cells in each sample was estimated from the amplification of reference gene primers within the assay. To quantify the absolute abundance of each unique TCRbeta CDR3 rearrangement, sequence reads were collapsed and filtered. Productive Simpson clonality was computed per sample as the square root of Simpson's diversity index over productive rearrangements. This is the immuneACCESS table as TCRdb keeps it, with only in-frame sequences that have V and J called. A part of the clones is gone; compared with another copy, unresolved V genes explain less than half, and the rest is unexplained. V, J and clone size are those of that table, while D and trimming were read from the DNA. The sample table contains 200,000 to 250,000 clones; only one count was recorded for 86% of them. Approximately 13% of the sample lies in the top ten.

Each collaborating institution followed its own protocols to collect whole blood in K2EDTA tubes. For TCRbeta analysis, collaborator samples were shipped as frozen whole blood, as isolated PBMCs, or as DNA extracted from either sample type. Between the V and J ends, shortened by 2 bases and 5 bases respectively, the junction contains 12 bases. CDR1 and CDR2, per the germline V gene, are MDHEN and SYDVKM. The CDR3 covers 14 residues, taking in both the cysteine and the phenylalanine. Only the CDR3 DNA is retained, 42 bases long and in frame from the first base. The entry originates in a study of blood T cell repertoires in COVID-19 (TCRdb year 2020). As for the study more broadly: The collaborator samples originated in the United States, Italy and Spain and spanned the acute and convalescent phases of COVID-19. The material from the prospective study consisted of cDNA or gDNA derived from T cells, B-cell-depleted T cells, or PBMCs. Deeply sampled blood TCRbeta repertoires from subjects exposed to, actively infected with, or recovered from COVID-19 were included in the dataset. The repertoires were released in a freely available public database intended as a resource for research on the immune response to SARS-CoV-2. Samples came from the ongoing ImmuneRACE study (first 160 participants) plus 1,254 subjects from 6 global collaborators. Sample metadata almost always included a de-identified subject ID, COVID-19 status, age in years and sex. Where available, HLA class I and class II types were obtained from metadata supplied by the sample provider rather than from assay-based typing.

What the work shows at the level of the full study, not this receptor alone: The quantity of clinical and demographic metadata differed by source and by participant and was supplied without curation.

The sequence links TRBV28 to TRBJ1-2; the D segment cannot be called with confidence. Sequences were obtained from peripheral blood. The sequence was obtained from an elderly man with acute or convalescent COVID-19. The sequence in DNA is TGTGCCAGCAGTTTAAGGGCGGGCGGGTATGGCTACACCTTC. Its translation is CASSLRAGGYGYTF.